The source of this T cell receptor (beta chain) is a study of sequential checkpoint blockade in melanoma. Across the study: Patients were randomized 1:1 to nivolumab-then-ipilimumab or ipilimumab-then-nivolumab first-line.

Profiling relied on immunoSEQ multiplex PCR, and the TCRdb table lists in-frame clones only, not all of them. Seen here are approximately 9,000 clones, 60% to 75% observed once, and the top ten hold around 14%. This CDR3 spans 16 amino acids. CDR1 is SNHLY, CDR2 FYNNEI, per germline. Trimming cost V 6 bases and J 0 bases; bases outside gene matches: 8. Treatment reported: randomized to nivolumab then ipilimumab (arm A) or the reverse (arm B). The chain couples TRBV2 to TRBJ1-1; TRBD1 matches at 9 bases. Specimen: CD8+ T cells sorted from blood (inferred from file names), collected from a patient given nivolumab and ipilimumab in sequence. The sequence was obtained from a human donor with melanoma. The CDR3 bases are TGTGCCAGCAGCCGGGACAGGGCAGTTGTGAACACTGAAGCTTTCTTT. The encoded protein is CASSRDRAVVNTEAFF.